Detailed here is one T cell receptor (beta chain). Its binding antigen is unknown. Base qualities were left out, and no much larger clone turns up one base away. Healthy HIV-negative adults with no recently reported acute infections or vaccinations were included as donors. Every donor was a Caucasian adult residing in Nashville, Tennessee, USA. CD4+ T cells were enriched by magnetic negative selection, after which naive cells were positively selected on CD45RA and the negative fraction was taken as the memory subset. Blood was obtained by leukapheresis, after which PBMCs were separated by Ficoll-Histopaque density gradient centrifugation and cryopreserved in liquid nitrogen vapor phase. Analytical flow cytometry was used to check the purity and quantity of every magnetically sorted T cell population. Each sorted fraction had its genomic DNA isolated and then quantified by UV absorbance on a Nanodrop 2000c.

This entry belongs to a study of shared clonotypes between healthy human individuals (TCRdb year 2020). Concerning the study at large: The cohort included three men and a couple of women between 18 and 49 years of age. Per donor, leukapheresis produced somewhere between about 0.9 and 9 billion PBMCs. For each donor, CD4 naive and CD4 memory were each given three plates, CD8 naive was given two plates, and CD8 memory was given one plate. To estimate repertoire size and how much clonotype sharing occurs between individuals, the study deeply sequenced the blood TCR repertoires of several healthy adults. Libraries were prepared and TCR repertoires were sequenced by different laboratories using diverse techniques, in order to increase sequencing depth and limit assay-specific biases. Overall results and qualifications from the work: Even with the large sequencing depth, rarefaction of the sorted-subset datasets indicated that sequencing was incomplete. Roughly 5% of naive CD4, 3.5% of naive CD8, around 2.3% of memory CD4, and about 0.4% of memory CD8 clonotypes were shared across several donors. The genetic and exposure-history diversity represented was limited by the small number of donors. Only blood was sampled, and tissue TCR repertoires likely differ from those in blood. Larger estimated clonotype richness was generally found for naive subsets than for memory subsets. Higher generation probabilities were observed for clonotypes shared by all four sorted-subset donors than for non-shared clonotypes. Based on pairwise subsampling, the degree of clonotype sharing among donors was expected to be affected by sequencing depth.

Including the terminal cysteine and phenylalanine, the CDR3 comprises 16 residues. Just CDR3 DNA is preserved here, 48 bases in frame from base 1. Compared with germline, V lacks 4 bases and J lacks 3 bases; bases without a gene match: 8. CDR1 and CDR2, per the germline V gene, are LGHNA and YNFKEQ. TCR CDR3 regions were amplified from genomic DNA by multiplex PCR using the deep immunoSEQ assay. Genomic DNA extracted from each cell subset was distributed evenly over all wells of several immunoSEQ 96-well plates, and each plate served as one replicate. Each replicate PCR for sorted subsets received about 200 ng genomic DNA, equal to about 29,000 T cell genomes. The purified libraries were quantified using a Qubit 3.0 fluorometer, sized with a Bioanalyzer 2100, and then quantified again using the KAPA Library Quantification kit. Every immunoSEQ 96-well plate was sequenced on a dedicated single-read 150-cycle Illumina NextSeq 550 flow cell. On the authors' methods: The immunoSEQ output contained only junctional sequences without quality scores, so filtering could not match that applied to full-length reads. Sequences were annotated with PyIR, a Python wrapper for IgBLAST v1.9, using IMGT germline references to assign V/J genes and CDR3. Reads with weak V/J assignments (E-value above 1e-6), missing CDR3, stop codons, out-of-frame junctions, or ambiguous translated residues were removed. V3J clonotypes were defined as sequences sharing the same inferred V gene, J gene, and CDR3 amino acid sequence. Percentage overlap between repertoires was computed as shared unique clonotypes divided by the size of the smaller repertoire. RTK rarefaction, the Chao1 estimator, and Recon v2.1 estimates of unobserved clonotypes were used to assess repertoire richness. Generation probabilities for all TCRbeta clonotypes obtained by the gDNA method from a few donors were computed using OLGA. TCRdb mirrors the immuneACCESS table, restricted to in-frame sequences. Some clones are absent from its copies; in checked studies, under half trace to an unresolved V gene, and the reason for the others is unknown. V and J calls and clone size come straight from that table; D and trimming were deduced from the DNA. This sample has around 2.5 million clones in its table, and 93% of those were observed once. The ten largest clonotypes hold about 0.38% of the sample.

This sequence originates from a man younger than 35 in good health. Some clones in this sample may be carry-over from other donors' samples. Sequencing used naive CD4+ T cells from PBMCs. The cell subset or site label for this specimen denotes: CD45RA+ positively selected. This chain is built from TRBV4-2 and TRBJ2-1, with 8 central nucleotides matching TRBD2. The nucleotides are TGTGCCAGCAGCCGAGACGGGGGGGGAGACTACAATGAGCAGTTCTTC. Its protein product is CASSRDGGGDYNEQFF.